A selection of T cell receptor beta chains follows, all from one sample in a study of T cells in Graves' hyperthyroidism and ophthalmopathy. TCRdb re-derived calls from the multiplex PCR reads in MiXCR, one entry per CDR3 protein. Here the sample spans 450,000 to 650,000 distinct CDR3 sequences, less than 25% being singletons. Material: blood. These TCRs come from a man aged 18 to 29 with Graves' hyperthyroidism. Each CDR3 is given with its conserved first and last residue. The D gene is left open where the match is weak.

d_gene | len | v_gene | CDR3aa
TRBD1 | 14 | TRBV6-1 | CASSEGTGAETQYF
. | 14 | TRBV20-1 | CSAREEGWYSPLHF
. | 15 | TRBV7-2 | CASSWDGNSNQPQHF
. | 14 | TRBV12-3/TRBV12-4 | CASTHPGRSLSQHF
. | 14 | TRBV19 | CASSPKGANYGYTF
. | 14 | TRBV6-5 | CASSYYSAGDGYTF
. | 12 | TRBV12-3/TRBV12-4 | CASSRGRTPLHF
TRBD1 | 15 | TRBV7-9 | CASSTIRDRTYEQYF
. | 13 | TRBV30 | CAWARVPHTEAFF
. | 18 | TRBV10-3 | CAISELEASGGPTDTQYF
TRBD2 | 15 | TRBV6-1 | CASSDFSGGSNEQYF
. | 15 | TRBV28 | CASRRHETAKNIQYF
. | 17 | TRBV12-3/TRBV12-4 | CASSFGVTSARTGELFF
TRBD1 | 13 | TRBV2 | CASSGDRDYGYTF
. | 16 | TRBV19 | CASSIVGRGLKETQYF
TRBD1 | 14 | TRBV6-1 | CASRPRQGAFGYTF
. | 12 | TRBV24-1 | CATSDSPYGYTF
TRBD1 | 19 | TRBV6-6 | CASRTQLGQGSRYGQPQHF
. | 9 | TRBV29-1 | CSAGYGCTF
. | 12 | TRBV28 | CASSFIGHEQYF
. | 15 | TRBV6-2/TRBV6-3 | CASSYSRTAFYEAFF
TRBD1 | 18 | TRBV27 | CASRPIGGRTGRGQPQHF